This TCR beta chain was profiled in a study of CD8+ T cells in alopecia areata. PBMCs provided sorted CD4+ and CD8+ T cells. Once RNA had been extracted, it was reverse transcribed into cDNA to act as the sequencing template. The table came from immunoSEQ multiplex PCR; TCRdb's copy has only in-frame clones and leaves some out. The top ten hold approximately 19% of the sample, which has roughly 150,000 clones, around half seen once. This TCR came from a human donor with alopecia areata. Specimen: CD8+ T cells sorted from blood, collected at week 0.

CDR3 sequence reads: CASSLQHSYNEQFF. DNA for the CDR3: TGCGCCAGCAGCCTACAACATTCCTACAATGAGCAGTTCTTC. The chain uses TRBV4-3 and TRBJ2-1; no definite D call. CDR3 length equals 14 residues. Trimming removed 4 bases at V and 1 base at J, with 8 bases between. CDR1 and CDR2 (germline): LGHNA, YSLEER.